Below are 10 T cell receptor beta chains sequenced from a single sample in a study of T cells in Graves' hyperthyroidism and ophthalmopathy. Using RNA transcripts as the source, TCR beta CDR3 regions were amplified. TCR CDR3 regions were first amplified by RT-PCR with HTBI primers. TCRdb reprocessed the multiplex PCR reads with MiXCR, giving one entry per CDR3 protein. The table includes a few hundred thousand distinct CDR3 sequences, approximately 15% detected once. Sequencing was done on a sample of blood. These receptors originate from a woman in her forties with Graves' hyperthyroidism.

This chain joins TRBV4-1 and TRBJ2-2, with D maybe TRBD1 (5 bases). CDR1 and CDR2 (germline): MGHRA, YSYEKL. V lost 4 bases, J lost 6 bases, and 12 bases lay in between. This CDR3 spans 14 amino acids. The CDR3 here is CASSLSGSAGELFF. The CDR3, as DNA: TGCGCCAGCAGCCTTTCAGGGTCGGCCGGGGAGCTGTTTTTT.

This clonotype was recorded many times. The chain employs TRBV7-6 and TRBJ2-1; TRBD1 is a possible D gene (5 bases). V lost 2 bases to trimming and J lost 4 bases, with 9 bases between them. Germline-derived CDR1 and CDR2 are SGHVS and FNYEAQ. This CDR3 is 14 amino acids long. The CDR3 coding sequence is TGTGCCAGCAGCTTAACAGACAGTTACAATGAGCAGTTCTTC. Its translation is CASSLTDSYNEQFF.

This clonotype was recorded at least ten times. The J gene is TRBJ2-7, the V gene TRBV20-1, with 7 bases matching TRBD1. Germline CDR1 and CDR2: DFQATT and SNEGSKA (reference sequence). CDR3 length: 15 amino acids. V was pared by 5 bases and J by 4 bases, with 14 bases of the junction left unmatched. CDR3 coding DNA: TGCAGTGCTTTATCAAGACAGGGAGAGGCTTACGAGCAGTACTTC. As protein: CSALSRQGEAYEQYF.

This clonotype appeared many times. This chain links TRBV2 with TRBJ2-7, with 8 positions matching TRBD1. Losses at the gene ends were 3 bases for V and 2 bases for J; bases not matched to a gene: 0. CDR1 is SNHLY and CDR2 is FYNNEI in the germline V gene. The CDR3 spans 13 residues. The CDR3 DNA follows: TGTGCCAGCAGTGAGGACAGGGCCTACGAGCAGTACTTC. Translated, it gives CASSEDRAYEQYF.

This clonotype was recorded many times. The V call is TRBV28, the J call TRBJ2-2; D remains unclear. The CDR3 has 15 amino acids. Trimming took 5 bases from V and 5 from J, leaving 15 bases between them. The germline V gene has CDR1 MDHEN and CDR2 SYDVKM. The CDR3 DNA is TGTGCCAGCAGTCCAGCGAGAAGAGTTACCGGGGAGCTGTTTTTT. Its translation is CASSPARRVTGELFF.

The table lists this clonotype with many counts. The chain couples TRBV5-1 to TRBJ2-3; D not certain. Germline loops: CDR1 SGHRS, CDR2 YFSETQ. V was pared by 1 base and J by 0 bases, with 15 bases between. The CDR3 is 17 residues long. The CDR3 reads CASSLRPASSSTDTQYF. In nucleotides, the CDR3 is TGCGCCAGCAGCTTGAGGCCAGCAAGCTCTAGCACAGATACGCAGTATTTT.

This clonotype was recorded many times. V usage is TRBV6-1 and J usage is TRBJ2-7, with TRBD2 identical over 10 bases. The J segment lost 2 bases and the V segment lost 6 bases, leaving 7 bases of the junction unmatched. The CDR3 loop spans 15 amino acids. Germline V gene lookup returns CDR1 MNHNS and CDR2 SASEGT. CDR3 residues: CASRKGTSATYEQYF. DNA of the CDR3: TGTGCCAGCAGAAAAGGGACTAGCGCAACCTACGAGCAGTACTTC.

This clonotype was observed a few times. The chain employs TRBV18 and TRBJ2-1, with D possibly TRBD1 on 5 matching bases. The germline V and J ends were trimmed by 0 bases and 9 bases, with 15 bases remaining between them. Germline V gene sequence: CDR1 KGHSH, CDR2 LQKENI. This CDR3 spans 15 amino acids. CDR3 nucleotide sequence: TGTGCCAGCTCACCACCGGCGCAGGGTCCTGGTGAGCAGTTCTTC. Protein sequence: CASSPPAQGPGEQFF.

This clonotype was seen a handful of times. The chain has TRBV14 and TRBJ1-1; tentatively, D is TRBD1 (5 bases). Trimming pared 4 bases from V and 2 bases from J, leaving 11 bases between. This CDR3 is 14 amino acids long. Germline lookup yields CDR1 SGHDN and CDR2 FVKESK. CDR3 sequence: CASSLGLQNTEAFF. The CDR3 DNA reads TGTGCCAGCAGCCTGGGACTACAAAACACTGAAGCTTTCTTT.

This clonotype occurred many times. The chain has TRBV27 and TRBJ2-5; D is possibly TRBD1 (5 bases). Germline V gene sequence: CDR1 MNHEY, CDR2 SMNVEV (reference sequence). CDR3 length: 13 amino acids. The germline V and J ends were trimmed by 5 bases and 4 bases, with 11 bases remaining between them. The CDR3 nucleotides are TGTGCCAGCAGTGCCAGGGTTTCAGAGACCCAGTACTTC. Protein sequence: CASSARVSETQYF.